The 3 T cell receptor beta chains given below trace back to one sample, sequenced in a study of T cell clonotyping in hematopoietic cell transplantation. Measured with immunoSEQ multiplex PCR; TCRdb has only the in-frame clones, and not every one. The table has about 27,000 clones, approximately 95% seen once; the top ten hold approximately 1.3%. Sequenced material: peripheral blood mononuclear cells. The source of these receptors is a man over 45 in good health. Some clones in this sample may be carry-over from other donors' samples.

The CDR3 region is CASSSYISEQFF. The DNA of the CDR3 is TGTGCCAGCAGTTCATATATCAGCGAGCAGTTCTTC. The V and J genes are TRBV6-5 and TRBJ2-1; D unresolved. Germline lookup yields CDR1 MNHEY and CDR2 SVGAGI. This CDR3 has 12 residues. V was clipped by 4 bases and J by 10 bases, with 11 bases between them.

The V call is TRBV9, the J call TRBJ2-7, with D unclear. Germline CDR1 SGDLS, CDR2 YYNGEE. This CDR3 region has 16 residues. V was pared by 4 bases and J by 0 bases, with 17 bases between. CDR3 nucleotides: TGTGCCAGCAGCAGAGACGATGGGCGTTACTCCTACGAGCAGTACTTC. Protein sequence: CASSRDDGRYSYEQYF.

The chain carries TRBV29-1 and TRBJ2-4; D is uncertain. The CDR3 has 13 amino acids. Germline CDR1 is SQVTM and CDR2 is ANQGSEA. With 8 bases removed from V and 1 base from J, the gap between germline ends came to 12 bases. CDR3 sequence: CSSRFGAKNIQYF. For the CDR3, the DNA is TGCAGCTCCCGGTTCGGGGCCAAAAACATTCAGTACTTC.